This TCR beta chain was documented in a study of brain metastases from non-small cell lung cancer. Study-level results: TCR repertoires overlapped largely between brain metastases and matched primaries.

A remark on this clone: Its specificity is unknown. At one of its ends the junction is not consistent with the germline gene, which may arise from a read error.

The germline CDR1 and CDR2 sequences are LNHDA and SQIVND (reference sequence). There are 15 residues in the CDR3. Assay: immunoSEQ multiplex PCR; the TCRdb copy retains only in-frame clones and omits some. The sample holds under 3,000 clones; around 80% are singletons and the top ten take approximately 5%. This TCR derives from a donor aged 40 or over with non-small cell lung cancer. The V gene is TRBV19, the J gene TRBJ2-3; D is unclear. The sample comprised primary lung tumor tissue. CDR3 nucleotides: TGTGCCAGTAATATAGTCTGGGGTAGCACAGATACGCAGTATTTT. Its protein product is CASNIVWGSTDTQYF.